The rows below give T cell receptor beta chains drawn from one sample of a study of cytomegalovirus exposure and HLA in healthy donors. Clones were read by immunoSEQ multiplex PCR, and TCRdb kept only the in-frame ones, dropping some. The sample lists approximately 300,000 clones; about 90% were seen once. Sequencing input: PBMCs. These receptors were obtained from a woman aged 25 to 39 in good health and CMV-seropositive. Each CDR3 is given with its conserved first and last residue. A D gene is named only where the DNA matches it firmly.

J: TRBJ2-7
D: TRBD1
V: TRBV4-1
DNA: TGCGCCAGCAGCCCGAGGACAGGTCCCGAGCAGTACTTC
CDR3: CASSPRTGPEQYF

J: TRBJ1-5
D: -
V: TRBV19
DNA: TGTGCCAGTAGTAAAAGGACAGACAATCAGCCCCAGCATTTT
CDR3: CASSKRTDNQPQHF

J: TRBJ2-3
D: TRBD2
V: TRBV4-3
DNA: TGCGCCAGCAGCCAAGAAGTGGTAGCGGGGGGGCAGACAGATACGCAGTATTTT
CDR3: CASSQEVVAGGQTDTQYF

J: TRBJ1-2
D: -
V: TRBV7-2
DNA: TGTGCCAGCAGCCCCCCCACCGACACACTAGCTAACTATGGCTACACCTTC
CDR3: CASSPPTDTLANYGYTF

J: TRBJ1-1
D: TRBD1
V: TRBV6-5
DNA: TGTGCCAGCAGTTACGGGGACAGGAACACTGAAGCTTTCTTT
CDR3: CASSYGDRNTEAFF

J: TRBJ1-5
D: -
V: TRBV28
DNA: TGTGCCAGCAGTGCCGACATTCAGCCCCAGCATTTT
CDR3: CASSADIQPQHF

J: TRBJ1-5
D: -
V: TRBV28
DNA: TGTGCCAGCACCCTGAGGGGGGAGCCCCAGCATTTT
CDR3: CASTLRGEPQHF

J: TRBJ1-1
D: -
V: TRBV29-1
DNA: TGCAGCGTTGAACTAGGGGGGGCTGAAGCTTTCTTT
CDR3: CSVELGGAEAFF

J: TRBJ2-5
D: -
V: TRBV9
DNA: TGTGCCAGCAGCGTAGTTGCGGGGGCTCAAGAGACCCAGTACTTC
CDR3: CASSVVAGAQETQYF

J: TRBJ1-1
D: -
V: TRBV6-1
DNA: TGTGCCAGCACGCGACTCGAACCCATGAACACTGAAGCTTTCTTT
CDR3: CASTRLEPMNTEAFF